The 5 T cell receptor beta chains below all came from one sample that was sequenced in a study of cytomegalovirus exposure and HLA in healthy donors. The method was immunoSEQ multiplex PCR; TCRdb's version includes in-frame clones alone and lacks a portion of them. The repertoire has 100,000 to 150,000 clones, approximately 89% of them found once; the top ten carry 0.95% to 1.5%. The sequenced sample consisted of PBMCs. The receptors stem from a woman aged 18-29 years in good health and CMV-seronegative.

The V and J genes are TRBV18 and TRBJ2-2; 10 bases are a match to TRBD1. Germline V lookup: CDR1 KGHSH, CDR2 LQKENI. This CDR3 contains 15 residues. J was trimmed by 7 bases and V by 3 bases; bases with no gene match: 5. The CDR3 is CASSPPGQGIGELFF. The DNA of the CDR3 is TGTGCCAGCTCACCTCCGGGACAGGGGATCGGGGAGCTGTTTTTT.

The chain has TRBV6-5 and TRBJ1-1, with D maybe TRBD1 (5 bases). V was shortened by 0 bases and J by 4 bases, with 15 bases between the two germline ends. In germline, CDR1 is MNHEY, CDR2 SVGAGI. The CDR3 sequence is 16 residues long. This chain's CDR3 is CASSYSASLTGTEAFF. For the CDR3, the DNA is TGTGCCAGCAGTTACTCTGCCAGCCTTACAGGCACTGAAGCTTTCTTT.

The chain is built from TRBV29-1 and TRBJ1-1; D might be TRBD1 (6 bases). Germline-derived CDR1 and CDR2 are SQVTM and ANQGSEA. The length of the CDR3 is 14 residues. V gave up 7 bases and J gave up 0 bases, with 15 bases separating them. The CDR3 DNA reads TGCAGCGCCCCTACTAGACAGGTGAACACTGAAGCTTTCTTT. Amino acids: CSAPTRQVNTEAFF.

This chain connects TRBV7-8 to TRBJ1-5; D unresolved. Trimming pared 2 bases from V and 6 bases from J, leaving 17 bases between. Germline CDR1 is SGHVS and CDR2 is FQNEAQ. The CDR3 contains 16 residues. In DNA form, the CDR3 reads TGTGCCAGCAGCTTACGGTATGCAGGCGCGAGTCAGCCCCAGCATTTT. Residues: CASSLRYAGASQPQHF.

Here the CDR3 reads CASSEEEGVGGYTF. The DNA of the CDR3 is TGTGCCAGCAGTGAAGAGGAGGGTGTGGGCGGCTACACCTTC. This chain uses TRBV6-1 with TRBJ1-2; D is undetermined. V was trimmed by 1 base and J by 8 bases, leaving 14 bases between them. The CDR3 runs to 14 residues. Germline loops: CDR1 MNHNS, CDR2 SASEGT.